Following are 12 T cell receptor beta chains from one sample sequenced in a study of cytomegalovirus exposure and HLA in healthy donors. Use of 60 Vbeta and 13 Jbeta primers characterized the PCR. Some clones are missing from TCRdb's copy, which holds only in-frame ones; the method was immunoSEQ multiplex PCR. Of approximately 150,000 clones in the sample, around 9.6% were seen once. Sequencing input: PBMCs. These receptors originate from a male donor in good health and CMV-seronegative.

This clone was counted a few times. The rearrangement uses TRBV28 and TRBJ1-1, with TRBD1 identical over 7 bases. J was trimmed by 1 base and V by 2 bases; bases with no gene match: 7. This CDR3 contains 16 residues. Germline CDR1 is MDHEN and CDR2 is SYDVKM. The CDR3 region has the DNA TGTGCCAGCAGTTTAGCGCAGGGGGACCCGAACACTGAAGCTTTCTTT. Translating it yields CASSLAQGDPNTEAFF.

The gene calls are TRBV30 and TRBJ2-5; D is perhaps TRBD2 (6 bases). From germline, CDR1 is GTSNPN and CDR2 SVGIG (reference sequence). Between the trimmed V and J ends, which lost 3 bases and 5 bases, there was a span of 13 bases. The CDR3 has 13 amino acids. The CDR3 sequence is CAWSVGSGETQYF. Here the CDR3 DNA reads TGTGCCTGGAGCGTCGGGAGTGGGGAGACCCAGTACTTC.

There are a few counts of this clone. The J gene is TRBJ1-5, the V gene TRBV10-3; tentatively, D is TRBD1 (5 bases). Germline CDR1 and CDR2: ENHRY and SYGVKD. This CDR3 is 14 amino acids long. Trimming cost V 4 bases and J 6 bases, with 13 bases left between them. As DNA, the CDR3 is TGTGCCATCAGTGGGGGTCAGGGTATTCAGCCCCAGCATTTT. Its translation is CAISGGQGIQPQHF.

This clone turned up a few times. V gene TRBV7-2 combines with J gene TRBJ1-4, with D possibly being TRBD1 (5 bases). Germline CDR1 is SGHTA and CDR2 is FQGNSA. The CDR3 is made up of 16 amino acids. The V and J ends lost 3 bases and 3 bases respectively, with 14 bases between them. The CDR3 DNA reads as TGTGCCAGCAGCTTGGCCCTCGGGACTTCTAATGAAAAACTGTTTTTT. Translation: CASSLALGTSNEKLFF.

The chain recombines TRBV9 with TRBJ2-1; D is unresolved. This CDR3 spans 15 amino acids. V lost 0 bases and J lost 4, with 11 bases in between. CDR1 is SGDLS and CDR2 is YYNGEE in the germline V gene. The DNA of the CDR3 is TGTGCCAGCAGCGTAGCGCCTAGTCAGTACAATGAGCAGTTCTTC. Its translation is CASSVAPSQYNEQFF.

This chain connects TRBV7-6 to TRBJ2-3, with 8 bases that match TRBD1. The germline V gene encodes CDR1 SGHVS and CDR2 FNYEAQ. The trim removed 5 bases at V and 1 base at J, leaving 2 bases unmatched. This CDR3 is built from 14 residues. The CDR3 sequence is CASSLDRGTDTQYF. DNA for the CDR3: TGTGCCAGCAGCCTGGACAGGGGCACAGATACGCAGTATTTT.

The J gene is TRBJ1-2, the V gene TRBV7-2; D gene unclear. Looked up from germline, CDR1 is SGHTA and CDR2 is FQGNSA. The CDR3 covers 14 residues. V was shortened by 2 bases and J by 6 bases, with 13 bases between the two germline ends. For the CDR3, the DNA is TGTGCCAGCAGCTTATTTGAAGCGGGAGATGGCTACACCTTC. Amino acid sequence: CASSLFEAGDGYTF.

The chain couples TRBV7-2 to TRBJ2-7; TRBD1 matches 10 bases. V was clipped by 6 bases and J by 5 bases; unmatched bases: 7. This CDR3 has 14 residues. Germline assignment: CDR1 SGHTA and CDR2 FQGNSA. The CDR3 DNA reads as TGTGCCAGCAGACGGGACAGGGGATCGCACGAGCAGTACTTC. Its translation is CASRRDRGSHEQYF.

The chain recombines TRBV5-1 with TRBJ2-5, with D tentatively TRBD2 (5 bases). Germline CDR1 and CDR2: SGHRS and YFSETQ. This CDR3 region has 14 residues. V was shortened by 1 base and J by 5 bases, with 12 bases between the two germline ends. CDR3 in DNA: TGCGCCAGCAGCTTGACGTACGAGCGGGAGACCCAGTACTTC. Translation gives CASSLTYERETQYF.

This clone has only a few counts. V is TRBV19 and J is TRBJ2-1; 9 bases map to TRBD2. The length of the CDR3 is 15 residues. The germline V gene encodes CDR1 LNHDA and CDR2 SQIVND (reference sequence). The V and J ends lost 3 bases and 10 bases, in that order; junction bases with no gene match: 10. CDR3 sequence: CASSISLAGSVEQFF. The CDR3 bases are TGTGCCAGTAGTATTAGCCTAGCGGGATCTGTGGAGCAGTTCTTC.

The CDR3 loop reads CATRDRDNEQFF. In nucleotides, the CDR3 is TGTGCCACCCGGGACAGGGACAATGAGCAGTTCTTC. The genes are TRBV10-3 and TRBJ2-1, with 9 bases matching TRBD1. This CDR3 spans 12 amino acids. V was clipped by 10 bases and J by 5 bases; unmatched bases: 3. Per germline, CDR1 ENHRY and CDR2 SYGVKD.

The V call is TRBV5-1, the J call TRBJ1-1, with D possibly being TRBD1 (6 bases). This CDR3 is built from 14 residues. V was shortened by 1 base and J by 0 bases, with 7 bases between the two germline ends. Looked up from germline, CDR1 is SGHRS and CDR2 is YFSETQ. This CDR3 reads CASSLRTVNTEAFF. CDR3 bases: TGCGCCAGCAGCTTGAGGACAGTGAACACTGAAGCTTTCTTT. Looking up the rest from reference TRBV5-1 and TRBJ1-1 gives the full variable domain: KAGVTQTPRYLIKTRGQQVTLSCSPISGHRSVSWYQQTPGQGLQFLFEYFSETQRNKGNFPGRFSGRQFSNSRSEMNVSTLELGDSALYLCASSLRTVNTEAFFGQGTRLTVV.